The clone carrying this T cell receptor beta chain occurred many times. TCRdb passed the 5' RACE reads through MiXCR, listing each CDR3 protein once. The sample has roughly 89,000 distinct CDR3 sequences, around 2.6% seen once. This specimen comes from a study of neurological immune-mediated disorders. The CDR3 consists of 14 residues. The germline V and J ends were trimmed by 1 base and 1 base, with 8 bases remaining between them. Germline V gene lookup returns CDR1 SGHRS and CDR2 YFSETQ. This clonotype originated in a woman in her 30s with multiple sclerosis. The source material was PBMCs. This chain links TRBV5-1 with TRBJ1-1; D unclear. The CDR3 DNA sequence: TGCGCCAGCAGCTTGTTGAGTTCGAACACTGAAGCTTTCTTT. It translates to CASSLLSSNTEAFF.